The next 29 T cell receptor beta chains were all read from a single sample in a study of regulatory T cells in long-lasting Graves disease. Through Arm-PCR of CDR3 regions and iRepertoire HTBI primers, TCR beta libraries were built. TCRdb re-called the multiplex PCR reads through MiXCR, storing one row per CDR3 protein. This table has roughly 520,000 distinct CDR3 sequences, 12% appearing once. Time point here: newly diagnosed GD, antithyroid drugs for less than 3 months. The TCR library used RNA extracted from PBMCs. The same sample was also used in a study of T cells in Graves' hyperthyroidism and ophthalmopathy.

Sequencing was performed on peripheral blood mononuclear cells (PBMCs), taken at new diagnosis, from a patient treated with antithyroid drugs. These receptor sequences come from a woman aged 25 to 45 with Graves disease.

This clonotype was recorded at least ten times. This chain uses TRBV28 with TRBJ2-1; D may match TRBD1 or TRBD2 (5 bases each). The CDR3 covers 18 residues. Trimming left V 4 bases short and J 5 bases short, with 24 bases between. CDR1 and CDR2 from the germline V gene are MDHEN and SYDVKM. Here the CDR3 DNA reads TGTGCCAGCAGTTCGATCTCGGGACCCAAGGCTAAGGACAATGAGCAGTTCTTC. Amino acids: CASSSISGPKAKDNEQFF.

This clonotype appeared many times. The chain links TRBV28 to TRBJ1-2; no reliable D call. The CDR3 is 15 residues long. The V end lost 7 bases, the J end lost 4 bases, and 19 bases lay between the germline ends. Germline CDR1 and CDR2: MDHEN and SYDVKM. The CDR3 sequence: CASIDIPGGGYGYTF. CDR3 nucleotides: TGTGCCAGCATCGATATCCCAGGTGGCGGCTATGGCTACACCTTC.

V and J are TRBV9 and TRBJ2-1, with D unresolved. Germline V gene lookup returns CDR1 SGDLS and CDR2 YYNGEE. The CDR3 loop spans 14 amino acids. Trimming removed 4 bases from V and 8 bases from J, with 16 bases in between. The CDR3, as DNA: TGTGCCAGCAGCTCGCTAACAGTTGTCGATGAGCAGTTCTTC. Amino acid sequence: CASSSLTVVDEQFF.

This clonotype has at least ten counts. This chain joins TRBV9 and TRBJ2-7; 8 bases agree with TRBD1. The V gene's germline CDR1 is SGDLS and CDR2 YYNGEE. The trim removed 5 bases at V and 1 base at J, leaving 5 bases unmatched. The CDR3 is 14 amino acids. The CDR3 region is CASSTGGQSYEQYF. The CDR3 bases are TGTGCCAGCAGTACAGGGGGGCAATCCTACGAGCAGTACTTC.

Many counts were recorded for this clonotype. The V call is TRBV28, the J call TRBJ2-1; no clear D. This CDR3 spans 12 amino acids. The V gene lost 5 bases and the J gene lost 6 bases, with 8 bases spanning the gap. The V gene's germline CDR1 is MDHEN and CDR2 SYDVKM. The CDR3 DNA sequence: TGTGCCAGCAGTATACCCCTCAATGAGCAGTTCTTC. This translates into CASSIPLNEQFF.

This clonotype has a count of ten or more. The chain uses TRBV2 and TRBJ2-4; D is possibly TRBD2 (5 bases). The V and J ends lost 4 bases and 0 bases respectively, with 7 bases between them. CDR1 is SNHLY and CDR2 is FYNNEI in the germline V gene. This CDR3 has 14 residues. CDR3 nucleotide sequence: TGTGCCAGCAGTGCTAGCTTAGCCAAAAACATTCAGTACTTC. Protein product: CASSASLAKNIQYF.

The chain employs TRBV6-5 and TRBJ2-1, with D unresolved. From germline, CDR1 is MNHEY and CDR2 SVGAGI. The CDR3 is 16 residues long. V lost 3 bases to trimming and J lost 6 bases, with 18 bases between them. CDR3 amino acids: CASSYFVGSRVNEQFF. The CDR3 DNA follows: TGTGCCAGCAGTTATTTCGTCGGGTCTCGTGTCAATGAGCAGTTCTTC.

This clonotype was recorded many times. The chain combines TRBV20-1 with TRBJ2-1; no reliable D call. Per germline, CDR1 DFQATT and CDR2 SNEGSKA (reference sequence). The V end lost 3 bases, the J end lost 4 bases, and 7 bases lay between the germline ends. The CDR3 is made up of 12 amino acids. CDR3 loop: CSASPEYNEQFF. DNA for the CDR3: TGCAGTGCTAGCCCCGAGTACAATGAGCAGTTCTTC.

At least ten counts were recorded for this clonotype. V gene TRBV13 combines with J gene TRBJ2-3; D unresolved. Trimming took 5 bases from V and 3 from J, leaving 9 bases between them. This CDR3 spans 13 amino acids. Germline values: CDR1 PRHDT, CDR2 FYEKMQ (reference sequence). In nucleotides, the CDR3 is TGTGCCAGCAGCCCGGTGGGGACAGATACGCAGTATTTT. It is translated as CASSPVGTDTQYF.

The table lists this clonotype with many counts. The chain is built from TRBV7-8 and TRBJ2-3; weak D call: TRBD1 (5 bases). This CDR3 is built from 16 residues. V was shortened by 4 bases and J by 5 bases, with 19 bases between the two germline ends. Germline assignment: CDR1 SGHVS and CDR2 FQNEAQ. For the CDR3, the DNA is TGTGCCAGCAGCTATAGGGTGGGTTGGGGCAAAGATACGCAGTATTTT. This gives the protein CASSYRVGWGKDTQYF.

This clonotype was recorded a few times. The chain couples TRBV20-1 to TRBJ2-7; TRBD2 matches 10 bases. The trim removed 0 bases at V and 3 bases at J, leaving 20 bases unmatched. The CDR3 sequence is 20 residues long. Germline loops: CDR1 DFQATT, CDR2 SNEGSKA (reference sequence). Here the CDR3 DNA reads TGCAGTGCTAGAGATGGGGGGGGCTGGGGTAGCGGGAGGTTTATCTACGAGCAGTACTTC. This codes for CSARDGGGWGSGRFIYEQYF.

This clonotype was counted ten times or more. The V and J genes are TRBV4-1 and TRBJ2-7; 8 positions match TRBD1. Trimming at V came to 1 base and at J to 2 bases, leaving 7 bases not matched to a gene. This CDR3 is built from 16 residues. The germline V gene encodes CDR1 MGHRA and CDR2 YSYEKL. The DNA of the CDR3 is TGCGCCAGCAGCCAAGGTGGGGACAGGTTCACCTACGAGCAGTACTTC. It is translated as CASSQGGDRFTYEQYF.

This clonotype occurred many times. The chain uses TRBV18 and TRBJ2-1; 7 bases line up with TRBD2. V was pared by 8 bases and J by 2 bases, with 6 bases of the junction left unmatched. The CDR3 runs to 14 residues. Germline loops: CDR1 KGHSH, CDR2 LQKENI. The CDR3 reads CASSPRETYNEQFF. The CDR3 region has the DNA TGTGCCAGCAGTCCGCGGGAGACCTACAATGAGCAGTTCTTC.

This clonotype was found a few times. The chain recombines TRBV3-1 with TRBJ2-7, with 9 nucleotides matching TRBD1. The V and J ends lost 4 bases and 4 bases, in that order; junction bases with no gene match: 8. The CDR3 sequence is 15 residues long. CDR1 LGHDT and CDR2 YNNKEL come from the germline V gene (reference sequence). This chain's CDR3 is CASSLGQGIGYEQYF. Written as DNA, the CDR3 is TGTGCCAGCAGCCTGGGACAGGGAATCGGGTACGAGCAGTACTTC.

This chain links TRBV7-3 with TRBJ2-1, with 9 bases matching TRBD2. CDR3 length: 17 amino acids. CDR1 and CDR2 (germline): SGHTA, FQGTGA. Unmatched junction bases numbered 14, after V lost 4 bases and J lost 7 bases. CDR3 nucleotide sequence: TGTGCCAGCAGCTCGCCCCCGGGAAGCGGGAGGACTAATGAGCAGTTCTTC. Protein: CASSSPPGSGRTNEQFF. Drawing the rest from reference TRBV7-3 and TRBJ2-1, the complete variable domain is GAGVSQTPSNKVTEKGKYVELRCDPISGHTALYWYRQSLGQGPEFLIYFQGTGAADDSGLPNDRFFAVRPEGSVSTLKIQRTERGDSAVYLCASSSPPGSGRTNEQFFGPGTRLTVL.

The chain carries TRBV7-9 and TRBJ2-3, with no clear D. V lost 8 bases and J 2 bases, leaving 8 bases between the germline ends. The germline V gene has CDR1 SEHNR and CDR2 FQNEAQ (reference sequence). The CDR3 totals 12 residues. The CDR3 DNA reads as TGTGCCAGCGGAACTAACACAGATACGCAGTATTTT. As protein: CASGTNTDTQYF.

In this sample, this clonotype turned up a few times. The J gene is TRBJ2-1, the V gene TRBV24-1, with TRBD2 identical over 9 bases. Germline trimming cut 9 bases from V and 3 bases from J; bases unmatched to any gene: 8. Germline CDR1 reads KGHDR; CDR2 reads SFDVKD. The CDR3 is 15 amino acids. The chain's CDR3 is CATGPGLANYNEQFF. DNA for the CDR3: TGTGCCACCGGTCCGGGACTAGCAAACTACAATGAGCAGTTCTTC.

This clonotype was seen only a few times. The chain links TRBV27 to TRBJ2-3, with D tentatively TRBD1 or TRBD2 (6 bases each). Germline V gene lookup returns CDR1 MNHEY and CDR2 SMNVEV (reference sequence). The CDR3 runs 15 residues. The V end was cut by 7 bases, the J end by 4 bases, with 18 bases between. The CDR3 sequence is CASNFLGGQADTQYF. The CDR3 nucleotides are TGTGCCAGCAATTTTCTTGGGGGGCAGGCAGATACGCAGTATTTT.

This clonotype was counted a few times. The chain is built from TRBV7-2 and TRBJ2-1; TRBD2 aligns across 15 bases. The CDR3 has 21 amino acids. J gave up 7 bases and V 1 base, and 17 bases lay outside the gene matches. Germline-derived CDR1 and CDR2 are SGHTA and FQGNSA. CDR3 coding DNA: TGTGCCAGCAGCTTAGTCGGGGGAGGTGATGGGACTAGCGGGAGGCGGAATGAGCAGTTCTTC. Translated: CASSLVGGGDGTSGRRNEQFF.

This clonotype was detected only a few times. CDR3 amino acids: CASSPGGHNSPLHF. The CDR3 nucleotides read TGTGCCAGCAGCCCCGGAGGACATAATTCACCCCTCCACTTT. The chain links TRBV11-3 to TRBJ1-6; D is unclear. V lost 5 bases, J lost 5 bases, and 10 bases lay in between. The CDR3 length is 14 residues. The germline CDR1 and CDR2 sequences are SGHNT and YENEEA.

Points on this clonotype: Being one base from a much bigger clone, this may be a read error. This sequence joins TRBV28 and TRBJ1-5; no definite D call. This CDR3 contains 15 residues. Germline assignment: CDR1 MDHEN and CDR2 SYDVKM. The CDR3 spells CTSLTLGYSNQPQHF. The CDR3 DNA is TGTACCAGCCTTACGCTGGGGTATAGCAATCAGCCCCAGCATTTT. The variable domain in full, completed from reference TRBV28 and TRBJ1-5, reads DVKVTQSSRYLVKRTGEKVFLECVQDMDHENMFWYRQDPGLGLRLIYFSYDVKMKEKGDIPEGYSVSREKKERFSLILESASTNQTSMYLCTSLTLGYSNQPQHFGDGTRLSIL.

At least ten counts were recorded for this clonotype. The CDR3 loop reads CASSLSGALSNQPQHF. DNA of the CDR3: TGTGCCAGCAGTTTATCAGGGGCCCTTAGCAATCAGCCCCAGCATTTT. This chain uses TRBV27 with TRBJ1-5, with D maybe TRBD1 (5 bases). Trimming took off 0 bases at V and 0 bases at J, with 9 bases between the two ends. This CDR3 is 16 amino acids long. Germline V gene sequence: CDR1 MNHEY, CDR2 SMNVEV (reference sequence).

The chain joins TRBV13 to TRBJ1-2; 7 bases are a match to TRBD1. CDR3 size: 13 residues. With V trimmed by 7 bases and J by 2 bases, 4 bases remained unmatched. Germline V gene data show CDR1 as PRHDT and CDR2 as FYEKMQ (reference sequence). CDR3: CASNIQGNYGYTF. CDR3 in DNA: TGTGCCAGCAACATACAGGGGAACTATGGCTACACCTTC.

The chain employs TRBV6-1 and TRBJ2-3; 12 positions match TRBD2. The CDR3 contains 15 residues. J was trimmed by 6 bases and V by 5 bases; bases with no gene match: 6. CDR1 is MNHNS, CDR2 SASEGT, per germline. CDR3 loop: CASSRPGLAGDTQYF. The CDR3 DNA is TGTGCCAGCAGTCGTCCGGGACTAGCGGGCGATACGCAGTATTTT.

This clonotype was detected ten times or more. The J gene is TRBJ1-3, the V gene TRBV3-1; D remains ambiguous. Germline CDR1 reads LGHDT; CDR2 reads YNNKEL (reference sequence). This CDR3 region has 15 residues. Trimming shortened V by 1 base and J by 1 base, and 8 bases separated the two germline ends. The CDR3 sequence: CASSQGTRSGNTIYF. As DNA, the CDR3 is TGTGCCAGCAGCCAAGGAACTCGGTCTGGAAACACCATATATTTT.

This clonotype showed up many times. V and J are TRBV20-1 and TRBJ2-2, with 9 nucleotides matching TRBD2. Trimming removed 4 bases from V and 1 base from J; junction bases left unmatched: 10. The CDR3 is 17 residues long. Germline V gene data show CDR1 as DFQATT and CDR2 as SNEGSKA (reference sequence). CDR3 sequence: CSAKALTSGLNTGELFF. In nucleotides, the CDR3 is TGCAGTGCTAAGGCCCTCACTAGCGGGTTGAACACCGGGGAGCTGTTTTTT.

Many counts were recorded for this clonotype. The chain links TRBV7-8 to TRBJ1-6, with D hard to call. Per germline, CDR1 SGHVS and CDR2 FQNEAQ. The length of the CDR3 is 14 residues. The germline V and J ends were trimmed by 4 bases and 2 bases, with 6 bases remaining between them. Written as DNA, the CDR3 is TGTGCCAGCAGCTCCGGGACCTATAATTCACCCCTCCACTTT. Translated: CASSSGTYNSPLHF. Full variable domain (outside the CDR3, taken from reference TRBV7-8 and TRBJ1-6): GAGVSQSPRYKVAKRGQDVALRCDPISGHVSLFWYQQALGQGPEFLTYFQNEAQLDKSGLPSDRFFAERPEGSVSTLKIQRTQQEDSAVYLCASSSGTYNSPLHFGNGTRLTVT.

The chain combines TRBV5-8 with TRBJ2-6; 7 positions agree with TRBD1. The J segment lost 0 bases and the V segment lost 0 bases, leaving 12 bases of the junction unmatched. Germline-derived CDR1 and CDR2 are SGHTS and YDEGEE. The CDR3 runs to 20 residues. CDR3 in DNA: TGTGCCAGCAGCTTGGCCTTAAGACAGGGCCTTCGCTCTGGGGCCAACGTCCTGACTTTC. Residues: CASSLALRQGLRSGANVLTF.

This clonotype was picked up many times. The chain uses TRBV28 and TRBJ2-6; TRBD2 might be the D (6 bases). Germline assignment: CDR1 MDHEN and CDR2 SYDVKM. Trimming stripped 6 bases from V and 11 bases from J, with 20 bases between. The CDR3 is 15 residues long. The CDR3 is CASSHPPGRNYVLTF. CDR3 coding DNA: TGTGCCAGCAGCCATCCTCCCGGGAGAAATTACGTCCTGACTTTC.